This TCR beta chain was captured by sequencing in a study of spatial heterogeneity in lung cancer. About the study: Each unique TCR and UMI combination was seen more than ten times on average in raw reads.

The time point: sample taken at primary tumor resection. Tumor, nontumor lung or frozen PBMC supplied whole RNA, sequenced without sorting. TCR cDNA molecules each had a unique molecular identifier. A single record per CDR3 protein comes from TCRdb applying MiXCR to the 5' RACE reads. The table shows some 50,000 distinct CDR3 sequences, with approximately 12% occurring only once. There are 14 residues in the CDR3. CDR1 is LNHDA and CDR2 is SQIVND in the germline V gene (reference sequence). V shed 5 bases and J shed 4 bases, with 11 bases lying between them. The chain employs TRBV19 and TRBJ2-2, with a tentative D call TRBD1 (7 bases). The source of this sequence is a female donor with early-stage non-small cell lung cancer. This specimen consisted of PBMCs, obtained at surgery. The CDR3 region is CASSGGGGTGELFF. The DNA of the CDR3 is TGTGCCAGTAGTGGAGGGGGCGGCACCGGGGAGCTGTTTTTT.